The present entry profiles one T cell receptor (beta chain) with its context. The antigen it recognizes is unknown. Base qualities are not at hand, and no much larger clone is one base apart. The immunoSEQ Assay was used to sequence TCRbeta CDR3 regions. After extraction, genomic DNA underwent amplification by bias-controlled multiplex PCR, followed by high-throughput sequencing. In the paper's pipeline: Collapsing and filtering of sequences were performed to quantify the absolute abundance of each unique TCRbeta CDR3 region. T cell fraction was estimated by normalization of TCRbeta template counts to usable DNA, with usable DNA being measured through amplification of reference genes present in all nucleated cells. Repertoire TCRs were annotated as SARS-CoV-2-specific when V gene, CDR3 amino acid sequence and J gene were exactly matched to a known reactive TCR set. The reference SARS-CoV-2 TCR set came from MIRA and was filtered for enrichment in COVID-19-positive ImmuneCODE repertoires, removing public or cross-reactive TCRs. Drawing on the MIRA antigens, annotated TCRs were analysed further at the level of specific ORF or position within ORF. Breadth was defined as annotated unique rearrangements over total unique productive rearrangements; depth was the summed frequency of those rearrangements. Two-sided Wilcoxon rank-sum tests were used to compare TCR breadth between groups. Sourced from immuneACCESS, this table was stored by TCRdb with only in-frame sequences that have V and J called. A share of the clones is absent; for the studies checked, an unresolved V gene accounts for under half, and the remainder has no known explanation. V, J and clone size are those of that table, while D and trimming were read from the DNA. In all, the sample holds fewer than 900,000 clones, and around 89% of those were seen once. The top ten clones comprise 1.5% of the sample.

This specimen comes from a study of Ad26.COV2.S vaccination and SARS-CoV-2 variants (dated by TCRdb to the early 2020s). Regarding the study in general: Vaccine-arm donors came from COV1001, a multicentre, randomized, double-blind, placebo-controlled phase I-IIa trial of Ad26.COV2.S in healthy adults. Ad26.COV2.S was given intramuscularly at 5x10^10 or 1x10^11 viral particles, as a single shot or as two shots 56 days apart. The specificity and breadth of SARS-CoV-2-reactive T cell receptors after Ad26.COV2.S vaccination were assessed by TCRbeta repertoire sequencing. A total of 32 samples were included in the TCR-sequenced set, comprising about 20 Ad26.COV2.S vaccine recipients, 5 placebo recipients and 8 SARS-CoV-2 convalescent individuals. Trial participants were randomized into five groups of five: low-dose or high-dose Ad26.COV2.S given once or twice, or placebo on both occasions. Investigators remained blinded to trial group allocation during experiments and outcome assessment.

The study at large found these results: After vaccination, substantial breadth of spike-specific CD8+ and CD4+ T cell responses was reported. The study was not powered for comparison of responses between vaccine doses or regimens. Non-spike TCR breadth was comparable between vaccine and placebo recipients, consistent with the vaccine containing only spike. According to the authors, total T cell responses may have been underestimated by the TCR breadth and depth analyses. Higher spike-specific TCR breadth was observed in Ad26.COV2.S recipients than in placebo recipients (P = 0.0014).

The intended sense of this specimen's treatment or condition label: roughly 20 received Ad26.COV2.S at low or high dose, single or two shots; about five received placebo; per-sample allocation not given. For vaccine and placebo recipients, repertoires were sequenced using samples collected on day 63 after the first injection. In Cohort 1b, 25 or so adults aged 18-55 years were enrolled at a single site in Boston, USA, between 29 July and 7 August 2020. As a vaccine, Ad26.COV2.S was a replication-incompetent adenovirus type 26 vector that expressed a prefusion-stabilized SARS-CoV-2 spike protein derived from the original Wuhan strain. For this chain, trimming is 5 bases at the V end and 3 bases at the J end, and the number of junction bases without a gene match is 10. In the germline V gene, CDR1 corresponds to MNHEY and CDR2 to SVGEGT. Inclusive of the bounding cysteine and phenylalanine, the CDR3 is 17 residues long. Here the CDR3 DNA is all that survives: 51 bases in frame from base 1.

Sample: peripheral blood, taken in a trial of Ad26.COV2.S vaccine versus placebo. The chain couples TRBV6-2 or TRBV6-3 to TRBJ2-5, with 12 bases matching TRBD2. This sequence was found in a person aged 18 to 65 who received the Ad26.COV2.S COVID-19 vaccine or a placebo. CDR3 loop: CASSTRSTSGSEETQYF. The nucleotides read TGTGCCAGCAGTACCCGCTCGACTAGCGGGAGCGAAGAGACCCAGTACTTC.